The present TCR beta chain was sequenced within a study of blood T cell repertoires in COVID-19. For the study at large: There were acute and convalescent COVID-19 samples, and they came from the United States, Italy and Spain. The analysed material was cDNA or gDNA that came from T cells, B-cell-depleted T cells, or PBMCs.

CDR3 length: 14 amino acids. Trimming took 1 base from V and 4 from J, leaving 10 bases between them. CDR1 and CDR2 from the germline V gene are PRHDT and FYEKMQ (reference sequence). In the study's own analysis: Estimates of nucleated cell counts were drawn from the amplification of reference gene primers. Sequencing was performed with immunoSEQ multiplex PCR; in TCRdb, only in-frame clones are kept and a portion is missing. D and trimming were read from the DNA, whereas the V and J calls and clone size are those reported in that table. The table records some 74,000 clones, approximately 80% of them present only once.

Sequenced material: peripheral blood. This TCR was sampled from a human donor in a cohort sampled during active COVID-19. The V gene is TRBV13, the J gene TRBJ2-5, with D tentatively TRBD2 (6 bases). In DNA form, the CDR3 reads TGTGCCAGCAGCTTAGCTGTCGGGGGAGAGACCCAGTACTTC. Its protein product is CASSLAVGGETQYF.